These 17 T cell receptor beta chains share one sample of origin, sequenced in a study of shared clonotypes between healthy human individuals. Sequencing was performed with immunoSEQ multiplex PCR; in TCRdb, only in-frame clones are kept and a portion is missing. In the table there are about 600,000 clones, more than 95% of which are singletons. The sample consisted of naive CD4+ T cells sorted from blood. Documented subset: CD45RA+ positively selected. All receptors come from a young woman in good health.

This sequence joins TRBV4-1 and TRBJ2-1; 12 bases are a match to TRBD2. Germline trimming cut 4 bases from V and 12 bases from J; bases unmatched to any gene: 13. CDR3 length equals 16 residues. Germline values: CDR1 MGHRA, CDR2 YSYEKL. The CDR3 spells CASSPDPGTSGWGQFF. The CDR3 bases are TGCGCCAGCAGCCCCGACCCAGGGACTAGCGGGTGGGGGCAGTTCTTC.

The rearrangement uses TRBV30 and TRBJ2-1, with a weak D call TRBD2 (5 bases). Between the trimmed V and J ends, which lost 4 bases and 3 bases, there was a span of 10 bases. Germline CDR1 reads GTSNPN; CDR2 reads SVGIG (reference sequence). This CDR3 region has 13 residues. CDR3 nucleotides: TGTGCCTGGACTGAAGCGGACTACAATGAGCAGTTCTTC. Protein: CAWTEADYNEQFF.

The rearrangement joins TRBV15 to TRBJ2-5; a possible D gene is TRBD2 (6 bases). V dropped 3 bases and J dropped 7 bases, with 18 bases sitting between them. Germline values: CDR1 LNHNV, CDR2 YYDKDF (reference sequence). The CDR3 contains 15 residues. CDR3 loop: CATSRTGDLSGTQYF. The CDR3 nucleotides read TGTGCCACCAGCAGGACGGGGGATTTATCCGGGACCCAGTACTTC.

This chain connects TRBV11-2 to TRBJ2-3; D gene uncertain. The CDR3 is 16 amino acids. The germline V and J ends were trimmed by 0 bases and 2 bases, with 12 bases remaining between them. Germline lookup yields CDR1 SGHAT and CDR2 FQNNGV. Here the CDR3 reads CASSLDQPGNTDTQYF. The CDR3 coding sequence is TGTGCCAGCAGCTTAGATCAGCCCGGCAACACAGATACGCAGTATTTT.

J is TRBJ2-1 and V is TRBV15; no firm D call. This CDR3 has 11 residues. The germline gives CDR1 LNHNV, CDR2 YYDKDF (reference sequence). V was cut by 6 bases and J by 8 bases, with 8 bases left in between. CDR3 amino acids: CATRFEDEQFF. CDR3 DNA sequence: TGTGCCACCAGATTTGAGGATGAGCAGTTCTTC.

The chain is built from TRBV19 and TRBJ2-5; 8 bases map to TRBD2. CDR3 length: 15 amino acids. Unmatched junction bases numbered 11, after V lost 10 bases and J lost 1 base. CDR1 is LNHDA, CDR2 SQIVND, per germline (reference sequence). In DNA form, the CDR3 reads TGTGCCACCTACGGTTTTCTAGCGGGCCAAGAGACCCAGTACTTC. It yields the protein CATYGFLAGQETQYF.

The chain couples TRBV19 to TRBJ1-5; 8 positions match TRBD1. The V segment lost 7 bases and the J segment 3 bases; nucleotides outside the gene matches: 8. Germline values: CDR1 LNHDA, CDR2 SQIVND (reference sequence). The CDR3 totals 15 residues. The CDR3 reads CASNLLDRDNQPQHF. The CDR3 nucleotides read TGTGCCAGTAATCTTCTGGACAGGGACAATCAGCCCCAGCATTTT.

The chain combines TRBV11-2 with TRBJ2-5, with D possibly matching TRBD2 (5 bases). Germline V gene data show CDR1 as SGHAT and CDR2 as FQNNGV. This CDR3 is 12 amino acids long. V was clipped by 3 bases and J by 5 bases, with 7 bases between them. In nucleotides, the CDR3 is TGTGCCAGCAGCTTTGGGGAGGAGACCCAGTACTTC. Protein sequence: CASSFGEETQYF.

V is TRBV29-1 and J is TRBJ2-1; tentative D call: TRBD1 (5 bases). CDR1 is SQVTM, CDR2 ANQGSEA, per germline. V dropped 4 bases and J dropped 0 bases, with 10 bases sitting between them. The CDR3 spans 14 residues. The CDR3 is CSVGGGSSYNEQFF. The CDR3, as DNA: TGCAGCGTTGGGGGCGGAAGCTCCTACAATGAGCAGTTCTTC.

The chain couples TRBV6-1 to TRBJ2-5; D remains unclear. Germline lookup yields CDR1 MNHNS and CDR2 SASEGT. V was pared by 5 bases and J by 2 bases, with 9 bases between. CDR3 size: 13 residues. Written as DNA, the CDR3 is TGTGCCAGCAGTTCAGGCCCTCAAGAGACCCAGTACTTC. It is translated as CASSSGPQETQYF.

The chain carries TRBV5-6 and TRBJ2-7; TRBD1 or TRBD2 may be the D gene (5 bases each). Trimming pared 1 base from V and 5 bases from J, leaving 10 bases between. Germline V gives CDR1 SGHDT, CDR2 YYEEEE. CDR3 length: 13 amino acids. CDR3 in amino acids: CASSLWGPHEQYF. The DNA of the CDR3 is TGTGCCAGCAGCTTGTGGGGACCCCACGAGCAGTACTTC.

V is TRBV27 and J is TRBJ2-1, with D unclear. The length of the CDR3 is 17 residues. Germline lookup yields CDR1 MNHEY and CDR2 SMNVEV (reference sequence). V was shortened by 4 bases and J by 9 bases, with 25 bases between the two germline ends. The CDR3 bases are TGTGCCAGCAGTTCGCCCTTCTCAAGTGGACCGTGGGGTGAGCAGTTCTTC. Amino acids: CASSSPFSSGPWGEQFF.

The CDR3: CASSLTWYQETQYF. For the CDR3, the DNA is TGTGCCAGCAGTTTAACCTGGTACCAAGAGACCCAGTACTTC. The gene calls are TRBV27 and TRBJ2-5; unclear D gene. The ends were cut back, 2 bases at V and 0 bases at J, with 7 bases in the middle. The CDR3 sequence is 14 residues long. Germline CDR1 reads MNHEY; CDR2 reads SMNVEV (reference sequence).

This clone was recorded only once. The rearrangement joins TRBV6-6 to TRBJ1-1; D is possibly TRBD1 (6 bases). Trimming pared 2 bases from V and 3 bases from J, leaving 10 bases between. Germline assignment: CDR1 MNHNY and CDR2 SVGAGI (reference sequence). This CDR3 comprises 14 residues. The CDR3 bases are TGTGCCAGCAGTTACCGGGGGGCCGACACTGAAGCTTTCTTT. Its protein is CASSYRGADTEAFF.

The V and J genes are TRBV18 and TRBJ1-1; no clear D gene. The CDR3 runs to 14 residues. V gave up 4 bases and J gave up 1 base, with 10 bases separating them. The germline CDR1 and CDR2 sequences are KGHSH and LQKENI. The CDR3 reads CASSQFQENTEAFF. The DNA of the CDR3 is TGTGCCAGCTCACAGTTCCAGGAGAACACTGAAGCTTTCTTT.

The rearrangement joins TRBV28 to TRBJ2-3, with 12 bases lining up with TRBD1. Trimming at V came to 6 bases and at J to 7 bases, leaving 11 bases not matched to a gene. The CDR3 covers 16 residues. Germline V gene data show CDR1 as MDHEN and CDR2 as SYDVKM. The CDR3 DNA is TGTGCCAGCAGACTGACCGGGACAGGGGGCGTTTATACGCAGTATTTT. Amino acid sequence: CASRLTGTGGVYTQYF.

This chain's CDR3 is CASSPTFGLAGEQYF. CDR3 DNA sequence: TGTGCCAGCAGCCCCACCTTTGGGCTAGCTGGCGAGCAGTACTTC. The rearrangement joins TRBV11-2 to TRBJ2-7, with TRBD2 as a possible D gene (5 bases). CDR1 SGHAT and CDR2 FQNNGV come from the germline V gene. Between the trimmed V and J ends, which lost 5 bases and 6 bases, there was a span of 20 bases. The CDR3 has 15 residues. Complete variable domain (other parts from reference TRBV11-2 and TRBJ2-7): EAGVAQSPRYKIIEKRQSVAFWCNPISGHATLYWYQQILGQGPKLLIQFQNNGVVDDSQLPKDRFSAERLKGVDSTLKIQPAKLEDSAVYLCASSPTFGLAGEQYFGPGTRLTVT.